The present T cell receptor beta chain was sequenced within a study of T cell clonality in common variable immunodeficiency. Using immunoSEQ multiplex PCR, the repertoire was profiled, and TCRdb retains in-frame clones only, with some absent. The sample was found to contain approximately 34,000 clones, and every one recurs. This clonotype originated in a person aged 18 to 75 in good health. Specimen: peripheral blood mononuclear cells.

The sequenced part of the CDR3 DNA is TGTGCCAGCTCACCCCAGGAAGGGGTCACGAACACTGAA. Residues: CASSPQEGVTNTE. The CDR3 reads in full as CASSPQEGVTNTEAFF. The rearrangement joins TRBV18 to TRBJ1-1; a possible D gene is TRBD1 (5 bases). The CDR3 end lies 3 residues beyond the end of the read and is filled in from the germline J gene. CDR1 and CDR2 from the germline V gene are KGHSH and LQKENI. V was shortened by 3 bases and J by 1 base, with 15 bases between the two germline ends. CDR3 size: 16 residues.